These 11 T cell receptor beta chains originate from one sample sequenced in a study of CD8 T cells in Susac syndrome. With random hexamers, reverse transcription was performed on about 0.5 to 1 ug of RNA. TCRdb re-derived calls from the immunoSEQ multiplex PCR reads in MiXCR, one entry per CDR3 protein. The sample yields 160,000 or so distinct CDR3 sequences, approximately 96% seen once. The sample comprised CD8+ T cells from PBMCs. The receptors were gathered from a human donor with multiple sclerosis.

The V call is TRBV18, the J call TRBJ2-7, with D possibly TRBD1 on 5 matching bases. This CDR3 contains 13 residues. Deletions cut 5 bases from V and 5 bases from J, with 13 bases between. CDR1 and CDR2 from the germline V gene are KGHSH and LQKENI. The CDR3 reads CASSDGRVNEQYF. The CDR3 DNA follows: TGTGCCAGCTCAGACGGCAGGGTAAACGAGCAGTACTTC.

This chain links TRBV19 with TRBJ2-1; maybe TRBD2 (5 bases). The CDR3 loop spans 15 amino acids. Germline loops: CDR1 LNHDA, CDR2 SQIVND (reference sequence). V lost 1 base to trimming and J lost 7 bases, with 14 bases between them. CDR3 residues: CASSIVGAPGNEQFF. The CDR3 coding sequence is TGTGCCAGTAGTATAGTGGGAGCCCCTGGTAATGAGCAGTTCTTC.

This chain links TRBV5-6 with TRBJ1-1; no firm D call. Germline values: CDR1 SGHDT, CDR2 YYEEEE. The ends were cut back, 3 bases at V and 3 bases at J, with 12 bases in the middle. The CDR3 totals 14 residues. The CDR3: CASSYTEWDTEAFF. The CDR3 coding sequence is TGTGCCAGCAGCTATACAGAGTGGGACACTGAAGCTTTCTTT.

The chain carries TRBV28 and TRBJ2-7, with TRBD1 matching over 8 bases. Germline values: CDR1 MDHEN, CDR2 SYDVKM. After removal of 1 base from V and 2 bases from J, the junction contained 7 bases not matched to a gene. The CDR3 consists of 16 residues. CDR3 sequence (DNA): TGTGCCAGCAGTTTATTTGACAGGGGTACAACCTACGAGCAGTACTTC. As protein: CASSLFDRGTTYEQYF.

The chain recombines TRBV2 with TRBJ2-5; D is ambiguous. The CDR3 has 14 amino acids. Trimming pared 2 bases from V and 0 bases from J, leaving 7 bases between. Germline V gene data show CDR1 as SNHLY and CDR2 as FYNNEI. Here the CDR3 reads CASSEWLNQETQYF. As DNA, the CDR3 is TGTGCCAGCAGTGAATGGCTAAACCAAGAGACCCAGTACTTC.

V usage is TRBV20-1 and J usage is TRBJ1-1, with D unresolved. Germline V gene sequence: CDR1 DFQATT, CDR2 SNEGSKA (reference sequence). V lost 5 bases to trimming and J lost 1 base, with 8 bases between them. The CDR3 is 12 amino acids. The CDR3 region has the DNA TGCAGTGCTCCCCTGTGGAACACTGAAGCTTTCTTT. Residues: CSAPLWNTEAFF.

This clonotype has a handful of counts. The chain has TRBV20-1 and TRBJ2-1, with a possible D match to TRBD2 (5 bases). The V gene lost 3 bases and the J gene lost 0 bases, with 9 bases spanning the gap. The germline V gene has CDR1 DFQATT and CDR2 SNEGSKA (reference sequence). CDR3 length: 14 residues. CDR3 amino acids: CSASEGSSYNEQFF. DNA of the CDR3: TGCAGTGCTAGTGAGGGTAGCTCCTACAATGAGCAGTTCTTC.

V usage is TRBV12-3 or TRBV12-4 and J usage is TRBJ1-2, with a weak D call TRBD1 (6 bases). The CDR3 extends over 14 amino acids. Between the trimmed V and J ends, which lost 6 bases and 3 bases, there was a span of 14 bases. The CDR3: CASSWDIRDYGYTF. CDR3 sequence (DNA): TGTGCCAGCAGCTGGGACATCCGGGACTATGGCTACACCTTC.

The CDR3 here is CASSPDGTGFYEQYF. CDR3 bases: TGCGCCAGCAGCCCGGACGGGACGGGGTTTTACGAGCAGTACTTC. The rearrangement links TRBV4-1 to TRBJ2-7, with D perhaps given as TRBD1 or TRBD2 (5 bases each). This CDR3 contains 15 residues. Germline CDR1 is MGHRA and CDR2 is YSYEKL. The V end was cut by 4 bases, the J end by 4 bases, with 17 bases between.

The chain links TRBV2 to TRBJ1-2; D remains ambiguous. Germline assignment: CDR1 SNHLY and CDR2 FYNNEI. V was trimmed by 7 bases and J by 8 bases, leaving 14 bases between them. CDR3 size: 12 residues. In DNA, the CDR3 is TGTGCCAGCACTGAGCGAGAGTGGGGCTACACCTTC. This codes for CASTEREWGYTF.

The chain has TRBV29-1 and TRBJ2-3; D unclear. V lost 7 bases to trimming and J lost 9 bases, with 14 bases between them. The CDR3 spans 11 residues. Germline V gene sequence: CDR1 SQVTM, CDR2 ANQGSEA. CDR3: CSARADRTQYF. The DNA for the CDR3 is TGCAGCGCCCGGGCGGACCGGACGCAGTATTTT.